The source of this TCR beta chain is a study of T cell repertoires in cytomegalovirus infection (dated by TCRdb to the late 2010s). Background on the whole study: Donor HLA type was relevant to the analysis, as public TCR beta signatures indicated carriage of CMV infection together with the matching HLA type. Overall results and qualifications from the work: The ex vivo response was dominated by HLA-C-restricted CMV-specific TCR beta clonotypes, and the single most frequent clonotype in two of eight donors was supplied by these HLA-C-restricted clonotypes. Cumulative frequency of public TCR beta family members discriminated carriers of CMV infection plus the relevant HLA type in this cohort and an independent roughly 330-donor cohort.

TCRdb records Illumina HiSeq 1500 as the sequencer. TCRdb trimmed the raw reads at Q25, called clones with MiXCR and kept productive beta chains. Rows merge per CDR3 protein into single entries with the most common DNA and genes. The sample table records a few hundred thousand distinct CDR3 sequences; about 17% of these occur just once. The top ten constitute more than 10% of the sample. The table lists this clonotype with a few counts. Its antigen is unknown. No much larger clone exists at a distance of one base, and base qualities are not known. The sample was PBMCs. The receptor was derived from a human donor in good health (CMV status not recorded). Some clones in this sample may be carry-over from other donors' samples.

The CDR3: CASNPDYYNEQFF. The DNA sequence is TGTGCCAGCAACCCCGACTACTACAATGAGCAGTTCTTC. This sequence uses TRBV6-2 or TRBV6-3 and TRBJ2-1, with TRBD2 perhaps the D gene, on 5 matching bases. Based on the germline V gene, the CDR1 and CDR2 sequences are MNHEY and SVGEGT. Including cysteine and phenylalanine, the CDR3 has 13 amino acids. The kept DNA is CDR3 alone, 39 bases in frame from the first base. V and J are truncated by 7 bases and 3 bases respectively, leaving an intervening sequence of 10 bases.